Detailed here is one TCR beta chain. Its antigen is not known. The record originates from a study of graft-versus-host responses after intestinal transplantation. The data were produced by immunoSEQ multiplex PCR, yet TCRdb's version contains in-frame clones alone and is incomplete. Here the sample spans tens of thousands of clones, roughly 90% being singletons. This receptor was taken from a human donor who received an intestinal transplant. Sequencing was performed on unstimulated CD8+ T cells sorted from spleen or lymph node cells, taken before intestinal transplant.

The CDR3 nucleotides read TGCGCCAGCAGTGAGCCCGGACTAGCGGAAGAGACCCAGTACTTC. As protein: CASSEPGLAEETQYF. The rearrangement links TRBV10-2 to TRBJ2-5; 10 bases align to TRBD2. There are 15 residues in the CDR3. V lost 2 bases, J lost 3 bases, and 3 bases stayed unmatched. The germline gives CDR1 WSHSY, CDR2 SAAADI.